The rows below give T cell receptor beta chains drawn from one sample of a study of T cells in localized non-small cell lung cancer. The protocol was immunoSEQ multiplex PCR, while the TCRdb copy is restricted to in-frame clones and leaves out a portion. The sample carries over 950 clones, about a third recorded once. The starting material was lung tumor tissue, obtained before any cancer treatment. These receptor sequences come from a male donor at least 60 years old with stage I squamous cell lung carcinoma. The CDR3 runs from the conserved cysteine through the conserved F or W. A D gene is named only where the DNA matches it firmly. Clone size is given for some rows only: seen once, a few or many times, or a class if the clone is expanded.

d_gene	j_gene	v_gene	abundance	CDR3aa	CDR3nt
NA	TRBJ1-1	TRBV30	NA	CAWSGSNTEAFF	TGTGCCTGGAGTGGGTCGAACACTGAAGCTTTCTTT
NA	TRBJ1-1	TRBV30	NA	CAWSAGQLNTEAFF	TGTGCCTGGAGTGCAGGACAGCTGAACACTGAAGCTTTCTTT
TRBD2	TRBJ2-5	TRBV5-1	few	CASRLVLAGGPAQETQYF	TGCGCCAGCAGGCTGGTACTAGCGGGAGGGCCTGCCCAAGAGACCCAGTACTTC
NA	TRBJ2-5	TRBV18	NA	CASSPGLKETQYF	TGTGCCAGCTCACCCGGACTGAAAGAGACCCAGTACTTC
NA	TRBJ2-6	TRBV29-1	NA	CSVVRAGANVLTF	TGCAGCGTTGTGAGGGCTGGGGCCAACGTCCTGACTTTC
NA	TRBJ1-5	TRBV11-3	few	CASSLRTSSNQPQHF	TGTGCCAGCAGCTTACGTACATCAAGCAATCAGCCCCAGCATTTT
TRBD1	TRBJ2-7	TRBV6-1	NA	CASSEEVRFGQGVYEQYF	TGTGCCAGCAGTGAAGAGGTTAGGTTTGGACAGGGAGTGTACGAGCAGTACTTC
TRBD2	TRBJ2-1	TRBV6-8	NA	CASGRFNRLRQGTSGYNEQFF	TGTGCCAGCGGCCGCTTCAACCGACTCAGACAAGGGACTAGCGGATACAATGAGCAGTTCTTC
NA	TRBJ1-1	TRBV7-5	medium-sized	CVRSFWTGVMNTEAFF	TGTGTCAGAAGCTTCTGGACAGGGGTAATGAACACTGAAGCTTTCTTT
NA	TRBJ2-3	TRBV9	NA	CASSEGGDTQYF	TGTGCCAGCAGTGAAGGGGGAGATACGCAGTATTTT
NA	TRBJ1-1	TRBV19	NA	CASSSIFLRGMNTEAFF	TGTGCCAGTAGTTCTATCTTTCTCAGGGGAATGAACACTGAAGCTTTCTTT
NA	TRBJ2-1	TRBV29-1	once	CSTYLGVREQFF	TGCAGCACCTACTTGGGGGTCCGGGAGCAGTTCTTC
NA	TRBJ2-1	TRBV14	NA	CASSQDLGGAYNEQFF	TGTGCCAGCAGCCAAGATTTGGGGGGCGCGTACAATGAGCAGTTCTTC
NA	TRBJ1-1	TRBV1	few	CASSQAITLLNTEAFF	TGCGCCAGCAGCCAAGCCATCACCCTATTGAACACTGAAGCTTTCTTT
TRBD1	TRBJ2-2	TRBV28	NA	CASTGQGRAGELFF	TGTGCCAGCACCGGACAGGGGAGGGCCGGGGAGCTGTTTTTT
TRBD2	TRBJ2-7	TRBV29-1	NA	CSVELGSGSSYEQYF	TGCAGCGTTGAGTTAGGTAGCGGGAGCTCCTACGAGCAGTACTTC
TRBD2	TRBJ2-1	TRBV29-1	NA	CSVLLGRSYNEQFF	TGCAGCGTCCTTCTCGGGAGGTCCTACAATGAGCAGTTCTTC
NA	TRBJ1-1	TRBV6-8	few	CASSPWTTMNTEAFF	TGTGCCAGCAGTCCCTGGACAACTATGAACACTGAAGCTTTCTTT
NA	TRBJ2-7	TRBV18	NA	CASSPQGQLYEQYF	TGTGCCAGCTCACCGCAGGGTCAACTCTACGAGCAGTACTTC
NA	TRBJ1-1	TRBV18	NA	CASSPWGSEAFF	TGTGCCAGCTCACCATGGGGTTCTGAAGCTTTCTTT
TRBD1	TRBJ1-1	TRBV30	NA	CAWSTQTGTEAFF	TGTGCCTGGAGTACTCAGACAGGGACTGAAGCTTTCTTT
NA	TRBJ1-2	TRBV29-1	once	CSVVKGSWGYTF	TGCAGCGTTGTTAAGGGGAGCTGGGGCTACACCTTC
TRBD2	TRBJ2-1	TRBV19	NA	CAIENRGVSYNEQFF	TGTGCCATCGAGAACCGGGGGGTCTCTTACAATGAGCAGTTCTTC
TRBD2	TRBJ2-1	TRBV5-5	NA	CASSPGTSSNEQFF	TGTGCCAGCAGCCCGGGGACTAGCAGCAATGAGCAGTTCTTC
TRBD2	TRBJ2-7	TRBV30	NA	CAWKPSGRGEQYF	TGTGCCTGGAAGCCTAGCGGGAGAGGCGAGCAGTACTTC
NA	TRBJ2-3	TRBV23-1	NA	CASSRETADTQYF	TGCGCCAGCAGCCGGGAGACCGCAGATACGCAGTATTTT
TRBD2	TRBJ2-3	TRBV11-3	NA	CASSSPGGVGTWITDTQYF	TGTGCCAGCAGCTCGCCGGGGGGTGTTGGAACTTGGATCACAGATACGCAGTATTTT
NA	TRBJ2-1	TRBV15	NA	CATSRDLQGPYNEQFF	TGTGCCACCAGCAGAGATCTACAGGGACCCTACAATGAGCAGTTCTTC
TRBD2	TRBJ2-7	TRBV19	NA	CASSDRAGGPADEQYF	TGTGCCAGTAGCGACCGAGCGGGAGGGCCGGCGGACGAGCAGTACTTC
NA	TRBJ2-7	TRBV7-5	NA	CASSSPGQRFLGQYF	TGTGCCAGCAGCTCCCCGGGACAGAGATTTTTGGGGCAGTACTTC
TRBD2	TRBJ2-1	TRBV11-3	NA	CASSAGGGARSSYNEQFF	TGTGCCAGCAGCGCCGGGGGAGGGGCTCGGAGCTCCTACAATGAGCAGTTCTTC
NA	TRBJ2-3	TRBV11-3	few	CASSPSGRMTDTQYF	TGTGCCAGCAGCCCCAGTGGGAGGATGACAGATACGCAGTATTTT